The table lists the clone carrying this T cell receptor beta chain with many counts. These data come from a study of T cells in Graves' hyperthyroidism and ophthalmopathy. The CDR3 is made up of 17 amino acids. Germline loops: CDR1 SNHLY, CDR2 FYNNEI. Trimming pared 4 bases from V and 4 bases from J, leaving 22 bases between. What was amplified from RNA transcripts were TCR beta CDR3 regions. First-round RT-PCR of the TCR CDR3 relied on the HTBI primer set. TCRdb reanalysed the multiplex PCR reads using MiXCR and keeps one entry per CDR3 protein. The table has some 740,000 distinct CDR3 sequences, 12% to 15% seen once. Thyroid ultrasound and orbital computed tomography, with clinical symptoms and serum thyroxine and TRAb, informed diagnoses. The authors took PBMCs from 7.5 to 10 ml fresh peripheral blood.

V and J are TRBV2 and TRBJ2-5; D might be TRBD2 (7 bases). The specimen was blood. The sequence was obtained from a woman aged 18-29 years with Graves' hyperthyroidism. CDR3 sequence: CASSGGPRASGRETQYF. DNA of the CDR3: TGTGCCAGCAGTGGGGGGCCCAGGGCTAGCGGTAGAGAGACCCAGTACTTC.